One TCR beta chain is described in this entry. These data originate in a study of blood T cell repertoires in COVID-19. About the research overall: Donors in the United States, Italy and Spain gave samples during acute or convalescent COVID-19. PBMCs, B-cell-depleted T cells, or T cells were the source of the cDNA or gDNA that made up the material.

Original data processing: Using reference gene primer amplification, nucleated cell counts were estimated. This table comes from immunoSEQ multiplex PCR, and its TCRdb copy is limited to in-frame clones, with some not included. V and J calls and clone size are those listed in that table; D and trimming were worked out from the DNA. The sample consists of about 290,000 clones, just under 90% of them appearing once. This CDR3 has 17 residues. Germline assignment: CDR1 KGHSH and CDR2 LQKENI. V dropped 3 bases and J dropped 1; count of bases not matched to a gene: 8. During active infection, Seattle patients enrolled and were then monitored through disease.

The gene calls are TRBV18 and TRBJ1-1; 10 bases agree with TRBD1. The sequence came from a woman in her 30s with COVID-19, enrolled during active disease. Sample: peripheral blood. The CDR3 spells CASSPTRGQGPNTEAFF. The CDR3 DNA sequence: TGTGCCAGCTCACCCACCAGGGGACAGGGGCCGAACACTGAAGCTTTCTTT.